This T cell receptor beta chain was captured by sequencing in a study of control samples from healthy donors and cancer patients. Per the germline V gene, CDR1 is SGHTA and CDR2 is FQGNSA. The CDR3 runs to 15 residues. V gave up 7 bases and J gave up 5 bases; unmatched junction bases: 12. Some clones are missing from TCRdb's copy, which holds only in-frame ones; the method was immunoSEQ multiplex PCR. The sample includes roughly 98,000 clones, 82% of them seen just once. This clonotype originated in a woman in her sixties in good health. This chain links TRBV7-2 with TRBJ2-3; 7 bases are shared with TRBD2. The specimen sequenced was blood. The CDR3 sequence is CASTGGRGVRDTQYF. The DNA for the CDR3 is TGTGCCAGCACCGGGGGGAGGGGCGTGAGAGATACGCAGTATTTT.